The 16 T cell receptor beta chains in this list originate from one sample, sequenced in a study of T-cell reconstitution after alpha-beta-depleted transplantation in children. Preparation of the TCRbeta library was carried out with unique molecular identifiers. Each CDR3 protein is one row after TCRdb ran MiXCR on the PCR reads. The sample comprises fewer than 750,000 distinct CDR3 sequences, roughly a quarter of which are singletons, and under 45% rests with the top ten. The sample consisted of PBMCs, taken before TCRalphabeta/CD19-depleted stem cell transplant. These receptor sequences come from a boy in the first two years of life with Wiskott-Aldrich syndrome, due to receive a stem cell transplant.

This clonotype has only a few counts. V and J are TRBV2 and TRBJ2-1; possibly TRBD2 for D (5 bases). CDR3 length: 14 amino acids. The V end was cut by 7 bases, the J end by 8 bases, with 18 bases between. Germline V lookup: CDR1 SNHLY, CDR2 FYNNEI. The CDR3 DNA is TGTGCCAGCACCTCTACTAGATTTTCTTATGAGCAGTTCTTC. It translates to CASTSTRFSYEQFF.

This clonotype was counted a few times. The chain joins TRBV18 to TRBJ2-1; D might be TRBD1 or TRBD2, each matching 5 bases. The CDR3 totals 13 residues. Germline V gene data show CDR1 as KGHSH and CDR2 as LQKENI. Deletions cut 3 bases from V and 9 bases from J, with 12 bases between. CDR3 nucleotide sequence: TGTGCCAGCTCACCTTTCGCCGGGACTGAGCAGTTCTTC. Its translation is CASSPFAGTEQFF.

The chain employs TRBV10-3 and TRBJ2-5; D unresolved. V was clipped by 0 bases and J by 5 bases, with 10 bases between them. The CDR3 is 14 residues long. Germline CDR1 is ENHRY and CDR2 is SYGVKD. Here the CDR3 DNA reads TGTGCCATCAGTGAGTCGAATCTGGCGGAGACCCAGTACTTC. Translating it yields CAISESNLAETQYF.

In its sample, this clonotype was seen a few times. The chain combines TRBV12-3 or TRBV12-4 with TRBJ2-6; D gene unclear. The CDR3 length is 13 residues. V dropped 7 bases and J dropped 0 bases, with 4 bases sitting between them. The CDR3: CASIYSGANVLTF. The CDR3 region has the DNA TGTGCCAGCATCTACTCTGGGGCCAACGTCCTGACTTTC.

This clonotype came up a few times. CDR3 protein: CASTRTYRVGEQYF. CDR3 nucleotide sequence: TGTGCCAGTACTAGGACCTACAGGGTAGGTGAGCAGTACTTC. The chain joins TRBV27 to TRBJ2-7, with D possibly being TRBD1 (6 bases). V was pared by 9 bases and J by 7 bases, with 22 bases between. CDR3 length: 14 residues. Germline CDR1 and CDR2: MNHEY and SMNVEV (reference sequence).

The chain carries TRBV5-1 and TRBJ2-7; D is possibly TRBD1 (6 bases). Per germline, CDR1 SGHRS and CDR2 YFSETQ. The CDR3 runs to 12 residues. V was shortened by 4 bases and J by 3 bases, with 8 bases between the two germline ends. DNA of the CDR3: TGCGCCAGCAGCATGGGACACTACGAGCAGTACTTC. Protein sequence: CASSMGHYEQYF.

This clonotype has more than one count but fewer than ten. V gene TRBV5-1 combines with J gene TRBJ1-4, with 8 bases aligning to TRBD1. This CDR3 is built from 14 residues. Germline CDR1 and CDR2: SGHRS and YFSETQ. V was clipped by 4 bases and J by 5 bases; unmatched bases: 4. CDR3: CASSVGTGNEKLFF. DNA of the CDR3: TGCGCCAGCAGCGTAGGGACAGGAAATGAAAAACTGTTTTTT.

Concerning this clonotype itself: Germline and junction disagree at one end, which may indicate a read error. The chain uses TRBV20-1 and TRBJ2-1, with TRBD2 identical over 9 bases. Germline V CDR1 and CDR2: DFQATT, SNEGSKA (reference sequence). CDR3 length equals 16 residues. CDR3 region: CCARDPRGLAANEQFF. The CDR3 DNA follows: TGCTGTGCTAGAGATCCTCGGGGACTAGCTGCAAATGAGCAGTTCTTC.

The chain links TRBV12-3 or TRBV12-4 to TRBJ2-1, with TRBD2 identical over 9 bases. Losses at the gene ends were 2 bases for V and 4 bases for J; bases not matched to a gene: 6. The CDR3 has 16 amino acids. The CDR3 DNA reads as TGTGCCAGCAGTTTAAAGGCGGGAGGGCGGTACAATGAGCAGTTCTTC. The encoded protein is CASSLKAGGRYNEQFF.

This clonotype has just a few counts. V and J are TRBV4-2 and TRBJ2-1, with 8 bases fitting TRBD2. The CDR3 has 18 amino acids. Unmatched junction bases numbered 12, after V lost 0 bases and J lost 5 bases. Germline assignment: CDR1 LGHNA and CDR2 YNFKEQ. The CDR3 loop is CASSQDPGGSGGNNEQFF. The CDR3 coding sequence is TGTGCCAGCAGCCAAGATCCCGGAGGGAGCGGGGGTAACAATGAGCAGTTCTTC.

This clonotype was observed a handful of times. The CDR3 protein is CASSGWDRSTEAFF. In DNA form, the CDR3 reads TGCGCCAGCAGCGGGTGGGACCGATCCACTGAAGCTTTCTTT. The chain uses TRBV5-1 and TRBJ1-1, with D perhaps TRBD1 (5 bases). V was trimmed by 4 bases and J by 4 bases, leaving 14 bases between them. CDR3 length: 14 amino acids. Germline values: CDR1 SGHRS, CDR2 YFSETQ.

This chain uses TRBV20-1 with TRBJ2-3, with D uncertain. Trimming shortened V by 8 bases and J by 2 bases, and 17 bases separated the two germline ends. Germline V gene sequence: CDR1 DFQATT, CDR2 SNEGSKA (reference sequence). This CDR3 comprises 14 residues. The CDR3 sequence: CSSTTVGNTDTQYF. As DNA, the CDR3 is TGCAGTTCCACCACGGTGGGGAACACAGATACGCAGTATTTT.

This chain connects TRBV5-1 to TRBJ1-3; D is uncertain. From germline, CDR1 is SGHRS and CDR2 YFSETQ. CDR3 length: 13 residues. V shed 2 bases and J shed 8 bases, with 11 bases lying between them. The CDR3 DNA reads TGCGCCAGCAGCTTTTCGGTCGGGGACACCATATATTTT. This encodes CASSFSVGDTIYF.

This clonotype came up a few times. The chain recombines TRBV5-1 with TRBJ2-1; D gene ambiguous. Per the germline V gene, CDR1 is SGHRS and CDR2 is YFSETQ. The CDR3 has 16 residues. V was pared by 0 bases and J by 10 bases, with 20 bases between. The CDR3 here is CASSLAPSAGSGEQFF. Written as DNA, the CDR3 is TGCGCCAGCAGCTTGGCTCCCTCGGCCGGGTCGGGCGAGCAGTTCTTC.

The V call is TRBV30, the J call TRBJ2-7; 9 bases are shared with TRBD1. The CDR3 is 14 amino acids. Germline values: CDR1 GTSNPN, CDR2 SVGIG (reference sequence). V lost 2 bases to trimming and J lost 6 bases; unmatched junction nucleotides: 8. The CDR3 coding sequence is TGTGCCTGGAGTATAAAGGGACAGGGAGGCGAGCAGTACTTC. Translating it yields CAWSIKGQGGEQYF. The entire variable domain, with the rest obtained from reference TRBV30 and TRBJ2-7, is as follows: SQTIHQWPATLVQPVGSPLSLECTVEGTSNPNLYWYRQAAGRGLQLLFYSVGIGQISSEVPQNLSASRPQDRQFILSSKKLLLSDSGFYLCAWSIKGQGGEQYFGPGTRLTVT.

This CDR3 reads CASSQEGTSSAQYF. The CDR3 region has the DNA TGTGCCAGCAGCCAAGAGGGAACTAGTTCCGCCCAGTACTTC. V gene TRBV4-2 combines with J gene TRBJ2-5; possibly TRBD2 for D (5 bases). Germline values: CDR1 LGHNA, CDR2 YNFKEQ. V lost 0 bases and J 9 bases, leaving 14 bases between the germline ends. The CDR3 has 14 amino acids.